The 16 T cell receptor beta chains listed next were all sequenced from one sample in a study of cytomegalovirus exposure and HLA in healthy donors. The PCR was carried out with 60 Vbeta primers and 13 Jbeta primers. Sequencing used immunoSEQ multiplex PCR; TCRdb keeps in-frame clones, though not all of them. Recorded for this sample: under 40,000 clones. Sequences were obtained from PBMCs. These receptors all stem from a woman between 40 and 50 years old in good health and CMV-seropositive.

CDR3 coding DNA: TGTGCCAGCAGGGTTGTAGCTTCCTATAATTCACCCCTCCACTTT. Protein sequence: CASRVVASYNSPLHF. The chain uses TRBV6-5 and TRBJ1-6; no reliable D call. This CDR3 region has 15 residues. With 6 bases removed from V and 1 base from J, the gap between germline ends came to 10 bases. Per germline, CDR1 MNHEY and CDR2 SVGAGI.

With respect to this clone: The CDR3 does not end in the conserved phenylalanine or tryptophan, so this is likely a read error. The limits of the CDR3 on the DNA are not certain, so only TCRdb's listed CDR3 is given. The chain couples TRBV28 to TRBJ1-2; TRBD1, the table's D call, lacks a check against the DNA. 12 amino acids form the CDR3, both terminal residues included. CDR1 MDHEN and CDR2 SYDVKM come from the germline V gene. The CDR3 here is CASSLGDRGRFL.

The CDR3 nucleotides read TGTGCCAGCCGAGTTCTGGGACAAAAGAACGAGCAGTACTTC. Translated: CASRVLGQKNEQYF. The J gene is TRBJ2-7, the V gene TRBV27, with a weak D call TRBD1 (6 bases). The V gene lost 8 bases and the J gene lost 5 bases, with 19 bases spanning the gap. This CDR3 is 14 amino acids long. The germline CDR1 and CDR2 sequences are MNHEY and SMNVEV (reference sequence).

The chain is built from TRBV29-1 and TRBJ2-1, with D perhaps TRBD1 (5 bases). CDR1 is SQVTM and CDR2 is ANQGSEA in the germline V gene. The CDR3 extends over 15 amino acids. The V end was cut by 1 base, the J end by 1 base, with 11 bases between. CDR3 DNA: TGCAGCGTTGAAGGGGGCACCGGTTCCTACAATGAGCAGTTCTTC. Protein product: CSVEGGTGSYNEQFF.

The rearrangement uses TRBV9 and TRBJ2-7; 9 nucleotides match TRBD1. Germline trimming cut 3 bases from V and 2 bases from J; bases unmatched to any gene: 6. Germline CDR1 and CDR2: SGDLS and YYNGEE. This CDR3 region has 15 residues. The CDR3 protein is CASSAGTGLPYEQYF. CDR3 DNA: TGTGCCAGCAGCGCGGGGACAGGGTTACCCTACGAGCAGTACTTC.

This chain connects TRBV5-6 to TRBJ2-7; D is unclear. The length of the CDR3 is 12 residues. CDR1 and CDR2 from the germline V gene are SGHDT and YYEEEE. The V gene lost 0 bases and the J gene lost 6 bases, with 7 bases spanning the gap. Written as DNA, the CDR3 is TGTGCCAGCAGCTTGGTCCGTAGCGAGCAGTACTTC. It specifies CASSLVRSEQYF.

In DNA form, the CDR3 reads TGCGCCAGCAGCCGCGTTAGCGGGTTCGCCTACGAGCAGTACTTC. Its protein product is CASSRVSGFAYEQYF. This chain connects TRBV4-3 to TRBJ2-7; TRBD2 aligns across 7 bases. Trimming at V came to 4 bases and at J to 2 bases, leaving 8 bases not matched to a gene. Germline loops: CDR1 LGHNA, CDR2 YSLEER. CDR3 size: 15 residues.

The chain is built from TRBV6-6 and TRBJ1-5; 9 bases agree with TRBD1. From germline, CDR1 is MNHNY and CDR2 SVGAGI (reference sequence). CDR3 length equals 15 residues. The V and J ends lost 4 bases and 1 base, in that order; junction bases with no gene match: 2. CDR3 nucleotides: TGTGCCAGCAGTTGGGGGACAGGGAGCAATCAGCCCCAGCATTTT. Its translation is CASSWGTGSNQPQHF.

The chain is built from TRBV9 and TRBJ2-2, with TRBD1 matching over 7 bases. Germline CDR1 SGDLS, CDR2 YYNGEE. V shed 0 bases and J 4 bases; nucleotides not matched to a gene: 0. The CDR3 is made up of 14 amino acids. CDR3 DNA: TGTGCCAGCAGCGTAGGGGACAGCACCGGGGAGCTGTTTTTT. It encodes CASSVGDSTGELFF.

The J gene is TRBJ2-2, the V gene TRBV14; possibly TRBD2 for D (6 bases). V lost 1 base and J lost 3, with 15 bases in between. Germline V lookup: CDR1 SGHDN, CDR2 FVKESK. The CDR3 contains 17 residues. The CDR3 DNA is TGTGCCAGCAGCCAAGCTATTCCGGGAGTTTACACCGGGGAGCTGTTTTTT. Translated, it gives CASSQAIPGVYTGELFF.

The chain joins TRBV19 to TRBJ2-7; D not resolved. V gave up 3 bases and J gave up 3 bases, with 12 bases separating them. Per the germline V gene, CDR1 is LNHDA and CDR2 is SQIVND (reference sequence). This CDR3 spans 14 amino acids. CDR3 DNA sequence: TGTGCCAGTAGTATCGTTGGTAGCTACTACGAGCAGTACTTC. Translated: CASSIVGSYYEQYF. Full variable domain (remainder filled in from reference TRBV19 and TRBJ2-7): DGGITQSPKYLFRKEGQNVTLSCEQNLNHDAMYWYRQDPGQGLRLIYYSQIVNDFQKGDIAEGYSVSREKKESFPLTVTSAQKNPTAFYLCASSIVGSYYEQYFGPGTRLTVT.

The J gene is TRBJ2-6, the V gene TRBV28; D is unresolved. CDR3 length equals 15 residues. V was shortened by 2 bases and J by 4 bases, with 9 bases between the two germline ends. Per the germline V gene, CDR1 is MDHEN and CDR2 is SYDVKM. In nucleotides, the CDR3 is TGTGCCAGCAGTTTAACTGGCGGAGGGGCCAACGTCCTGACTTTC. This translates into CASSLTGGGANVLTF. The full variable domain, rest sourced from reference TRBV28 and TRBJ2-6, is DVKVTQSSRYLVKRTGEKVFLECVQDMDHENMFWYRQDPGLGLRLIYFSYDVKMKEKGDIPEGYSVSREKKERFSLILESASTNQTSMYLCASSLTGGGANVLTFGAGSRLTVL.

This chain joins TRBV4-2 and TRBJ2-3, with 9 bases lining up with TRBD2. The CDR3 spans 17 residues. V lost 0 bases, J lost 5 bases, and 9 bases stayed unmatched. Germline V CDR1 and CDR2: LGHNA, YNFKEQ. The CDR3: CASSQEGAGGPGDTQYF. DNA for the CDR3: TGTGCCAGCAGCCAAGAGGGGGCGGGAGGGCCCGGAGATACGCAGTATTTT.

CDR3 sequence: CASNQRAETDTQYF. CDR3 nucleotides: TGTGCCAGCAATCAGCGGGCGGAAACAGATACGCAGTATTTT. This chain joins TRBV2 and TRBJ2-3; the D gene is possibly TRBD2 (6 bases). With 7 bases removed from V and 3 bases from J, the gap between germline ends came to 14 bases. From germline, CDR1 is SNHLY and CDR2 FYNNEI. The CDR3 totals 14 residues.

The rearrangement links TRBV6-1 to TRBJ2-3; D is perhaps TRBD1 (6 bases). Germline CDR1 MNHNS, CDR2 SASEGT. V was trimmed by 3 bases and J by 4 bases, leaving 11 bases between them. The CDR3 is 14 residues long. CDR3 sequence: CASSERTGPDTQYF. CDR3 bases: TGTGCCAGCAGTGAGCGAACAGGGCCAGATACGCAGTATTTT.

The chain links TRBV6-1 to TRBJ2-5, with 8 bases identical to TRBD2. The CDR3 is 16 amino acids. V lost 0 bases, J lost 0 bases, and 3 bases stayed unmatched. Per the germline V gene, CDR1 is MNHNS and CDR2 is SASEGT. CDR3 bases: TGTGCCAGCAGTGAAGCCATAGCGGGAAACCAAGAGACCCAGTACTTC. Residues: CASSEAIAGNQETQYF.